This paragraph covers one T cell receptor beta chain sequence. Antigen unknown. Germline V gene data show CDR1 as LGHNA and CDR2 as YSLEER. V gave up 0 bases and J gave up 1 base; unmatched junction bases: 7. The CDR3 runs 17 residues. The sample belongs to a study of shared clonotypes between healthy human individuals. Using immunoSEQ multiplex PCR, the repertoire was profiled, and TCRdb retains in-frame clones only, with some absent. The sample holds roughly 1,500,000 clones, approximately 98% seen once. General study points: The sole specimen, blood, was sampled, and tissue repertoires likely differ.

Sequenced: naive CD4+ T cells sorted from blood. The subset: CD45RA+ positively selected. The TCR was taken from a man aged 25 to 45 in good health. The V call is TRBV4-3, the J call TRBJ2-7; 9 bases agree with TRBD2. This chain's CDR3 is CASSQDLAGVGSYEQYF. The CDR3, as DNA: TGCGCCAGCAGCCAAGACTTAGCGGGAGTCGGATCCTACGAGCAGTACTTC.